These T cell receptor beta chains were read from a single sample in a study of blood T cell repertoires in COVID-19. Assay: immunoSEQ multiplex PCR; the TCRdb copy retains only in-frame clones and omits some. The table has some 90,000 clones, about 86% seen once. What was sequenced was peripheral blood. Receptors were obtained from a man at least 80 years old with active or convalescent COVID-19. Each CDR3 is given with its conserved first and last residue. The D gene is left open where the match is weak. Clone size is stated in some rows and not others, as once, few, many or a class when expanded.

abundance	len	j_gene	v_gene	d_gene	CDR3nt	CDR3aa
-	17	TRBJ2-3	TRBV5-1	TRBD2	TGCGCCAGCAGCTTGGACGGACTAGCGGGGCGCACAGATACGCAGTATTTT	CASSLDGLAGRTDTQYF
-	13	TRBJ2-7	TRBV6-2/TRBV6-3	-	TGTGCCAGCAGCCCTCGACAGGCCTACGAGCAGTACTTC	CASSPRQAYEQYF
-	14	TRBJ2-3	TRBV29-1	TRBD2	TGCAGCGTTGAGGGGGGAGGGCACACAGATACGCAGTATTTT	CSVEGGGHTDTQYF
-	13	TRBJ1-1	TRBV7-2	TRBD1	TGTGCCAGCAGCCGAGGACAGGGGAATCTTGCTTTCTTT	CASSRGQGNLAFF
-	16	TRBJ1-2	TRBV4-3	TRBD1	TGCGCCAGCAGCCAGTTTGACAGGGGATCTAACTATGGCTACACCTTC	CASSQFDRGSNYGYTF
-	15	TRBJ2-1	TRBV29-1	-	TGCAGCGCCCAATCAGGGACCGGGAGCCACAATGAGCAGTTCTTC	CSAQSGTGSHNEQFF
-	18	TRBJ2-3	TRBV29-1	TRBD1	TGCAGCGTTGAAGACCCCCTAGGGGGGACAGGAGGCACAGATACGCAGTATTTT	CSVEDPLGGTGGTDTQYF
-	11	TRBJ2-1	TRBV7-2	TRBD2	TGTGCCAGCATGATCGGGACTAGTCAGTTCTTC	CASMIGTSQFF
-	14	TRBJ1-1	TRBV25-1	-	TGTGCCAGCAGCCCACGAGGCTCTAACACTGAAGCTTTCTTT	CASSPRGSNTEAFF
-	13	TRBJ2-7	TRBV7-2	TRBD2	TGTGCCAGCCACCTAGCGGGGGGCGACGAGCAGTACTTC	CASHLAGGDEQYF
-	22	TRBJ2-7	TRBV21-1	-	TGTGCCAGCAGCAATCTTTCTAGCGGGAGGGCCCCTGGGCAAAGAAAAACCTACGAGCAGTACTTC	CASSNLSSGRAPGQRKTYEQYF
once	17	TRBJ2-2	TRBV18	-	TGTGCCAGCTCACCCATCGGGAGTATGGCGAACACCGGGGAGCTGTTTTTT	CASSPIGSMANTGELFF
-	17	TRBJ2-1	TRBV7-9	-	TGTGCCAGCAGCTTTCCCAAGCGGAGGCCCTCCTACAATGAGCAGTTCTTC	CASSFPKRRPSYNEQFF